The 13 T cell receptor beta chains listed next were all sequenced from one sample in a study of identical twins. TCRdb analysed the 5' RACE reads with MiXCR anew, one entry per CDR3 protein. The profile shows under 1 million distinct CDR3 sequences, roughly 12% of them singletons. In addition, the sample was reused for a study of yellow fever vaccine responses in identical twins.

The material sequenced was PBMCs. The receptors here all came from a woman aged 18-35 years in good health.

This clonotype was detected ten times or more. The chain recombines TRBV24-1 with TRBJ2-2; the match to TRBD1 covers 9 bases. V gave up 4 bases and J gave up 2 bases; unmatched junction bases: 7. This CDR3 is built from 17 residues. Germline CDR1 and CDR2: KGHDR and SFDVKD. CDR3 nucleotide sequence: TGTGCCACCAGTGACCCCCCGGGACAGGGTAACACCGGGGAGCTGTTTTTT. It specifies CATSDPPGQGNTGELFF.

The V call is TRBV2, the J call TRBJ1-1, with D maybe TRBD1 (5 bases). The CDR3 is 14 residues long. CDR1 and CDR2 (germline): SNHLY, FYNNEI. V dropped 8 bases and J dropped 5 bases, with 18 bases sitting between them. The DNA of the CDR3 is TGTGCCAGCCGGGAGGACAACCTTGGGACTGAAGCTTTCTTT. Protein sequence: CASREDNLGTEAFF.

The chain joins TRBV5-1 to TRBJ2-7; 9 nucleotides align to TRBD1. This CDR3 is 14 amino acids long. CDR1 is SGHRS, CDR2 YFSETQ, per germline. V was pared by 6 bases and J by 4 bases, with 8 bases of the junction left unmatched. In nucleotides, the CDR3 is TGCGCCAGCACGAGACAGGGGGAAATGTACGAGCAGTACGTC. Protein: CASTRQGEMYEQYV.

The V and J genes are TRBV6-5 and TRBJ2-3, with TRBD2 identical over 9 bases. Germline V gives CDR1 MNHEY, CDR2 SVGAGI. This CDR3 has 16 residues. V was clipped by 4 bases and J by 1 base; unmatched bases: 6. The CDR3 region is CASSSLSGGRTDTQYF. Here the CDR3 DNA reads TGTGCCAGCAGTTCCCTCAGCGGGGGGCGCACAGATACGCAGTATTTT.

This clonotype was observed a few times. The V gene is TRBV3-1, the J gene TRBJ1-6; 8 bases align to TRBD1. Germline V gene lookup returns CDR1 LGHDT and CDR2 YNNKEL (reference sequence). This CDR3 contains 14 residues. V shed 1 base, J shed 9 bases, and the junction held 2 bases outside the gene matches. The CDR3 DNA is TGTGCCAGCAGCCAAGTACAGGGGGGTTCACCCCTCCACTTT. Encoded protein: CASSQVQGGSPLHF.

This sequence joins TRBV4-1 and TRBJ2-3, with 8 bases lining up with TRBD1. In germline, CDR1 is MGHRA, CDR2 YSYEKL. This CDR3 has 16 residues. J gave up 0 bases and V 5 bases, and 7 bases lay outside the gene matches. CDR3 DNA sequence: TGCGCCAGCAGCTCTACCCGGGACAGGAGCACAGATACGCAGTATTTT. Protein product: CASSSTRDRSTDTQYF.

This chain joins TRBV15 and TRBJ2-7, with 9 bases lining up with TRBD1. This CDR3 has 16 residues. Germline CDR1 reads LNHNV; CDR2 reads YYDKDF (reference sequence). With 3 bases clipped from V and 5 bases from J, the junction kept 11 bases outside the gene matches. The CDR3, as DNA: TGTGCCACCAGCAGTACCTTACAGGGGGCTAGGGACGAGCAGTACTTC. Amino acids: CATSSTLQGARDEQYF.

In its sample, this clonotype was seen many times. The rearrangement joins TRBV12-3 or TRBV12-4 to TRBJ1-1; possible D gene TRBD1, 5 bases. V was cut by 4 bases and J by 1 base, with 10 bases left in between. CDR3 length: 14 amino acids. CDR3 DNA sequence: TGTGCCAGCAGTTCAGGGTCGGGGAACACTGAAGCTTTCTTT. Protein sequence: CASSSGSGNTEAFF.

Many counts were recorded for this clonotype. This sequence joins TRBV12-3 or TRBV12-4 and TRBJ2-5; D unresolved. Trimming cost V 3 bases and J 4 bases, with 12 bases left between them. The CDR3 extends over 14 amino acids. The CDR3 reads CASSLSGQRETQYF. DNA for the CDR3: TGTGCCAGCAGTTTGTCAGGCCAGCGAGAGACCCAGTACTTC.

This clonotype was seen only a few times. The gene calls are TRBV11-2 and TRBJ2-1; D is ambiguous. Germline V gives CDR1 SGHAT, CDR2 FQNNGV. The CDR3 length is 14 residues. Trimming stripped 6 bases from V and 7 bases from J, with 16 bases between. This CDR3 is CASRFTEGKNEQFF. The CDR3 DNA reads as TGTGCCAGCAGGTTCACAGAAGGGAAGAATGAGCAGTTCTTC.

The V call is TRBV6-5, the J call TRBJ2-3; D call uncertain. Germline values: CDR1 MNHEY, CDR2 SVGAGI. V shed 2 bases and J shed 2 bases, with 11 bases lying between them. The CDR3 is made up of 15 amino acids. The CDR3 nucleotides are TGTGCCAGCAGTTACCCGGTCTACATCACAGATACGCAGTATTTT. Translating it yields CASSYPVYITDTQYF.

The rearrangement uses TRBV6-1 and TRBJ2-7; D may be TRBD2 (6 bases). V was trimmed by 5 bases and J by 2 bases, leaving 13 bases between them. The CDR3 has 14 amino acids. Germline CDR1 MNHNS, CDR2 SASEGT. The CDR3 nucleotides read TGTGCCAGCAGTCGGGACTCCAGTACCTACGAGCAGTACTTC. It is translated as CASSRDSSTYEQYF.

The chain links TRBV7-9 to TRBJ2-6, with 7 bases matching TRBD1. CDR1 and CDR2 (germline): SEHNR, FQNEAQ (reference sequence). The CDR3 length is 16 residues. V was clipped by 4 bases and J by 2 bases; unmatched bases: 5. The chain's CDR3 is CASSSAGGTGANVLTF. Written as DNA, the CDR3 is TGTGCCAGCAGCTCCGCAGGGGGAACTGGGGCCAACGTCCTGACTTTC.